The rows below give T cell receptor beta chains drawn from one sample of a study of radiation and T cells in renal cell carcinoma. The table came from immunoSEQ multiplex PCR; TCRdb's copy has only in-frame clones and leaves some out. This sample has around 160,000 clones, with around 90% found just once. The sample consisted of blood, taken from a patient whose treatment included radiotherapy and nephrectomy. These TCRs come from a woman aged 70 to 79 with renal cell carcinoma. The CDR3 runs from the conserved cysteine through the conserved F or W. Each record gives: J gene, clone size, V gene, D gene, CDR3 protein, CDR3 DNA. The D gene is left open where the match is weak. Clone size, where shown, is once, few, many, or a class for clones that have expanded.

TRBJ2-5 | - | TRBV5-1 | - | CASRRNRGANGETQYF | TGCGCCAGCAGGCGGAACCGAGGGGCGAATGGGGAGACCCAGTACTTC
TRBJ2-3 | - | TRBV11-2 | TRBD2 | CASSSQRGLASTDTQYF | TGTGCCAGCAGCTCCCAGCGGGGTCTTGCTAGCACAGATACGCAGTATTTT
TRBJ2-1 | once | TRBV19 | - | CASSMSPPPRYNEQFF | TGTGCCAGTAGTATGTCCCCACCCCCCCGCTACAATGAGCAGTTCTTC
TRBJ2-1 | - | TRBV5-4 | - | CASSPNAGYEQFF | TGTGCCAGCAGTCCCAACGCGGGCTATGAGCAGTTCTTC
TRBJ2-2 | - | TRBV5-6 | TRBD1 | CASSLGQGTGELFF | TGTGCCAGCAGCTTGGGACAGGGCACCGGGGAGCTGTTTTTT
TRBJ2-7 | - | TRBV11-3 | - | CASSGGYEQYF | TGTGCCAGCAGCGGGGGGTACGAGCAGTACTTC
TRBJ2-5 | - | TRBV15 | - | CATSRDRAGGETQYF | TGTGCCACCAGCAGAGATCGGGCAGGGGGGGAGACCCAGTACTTC
TRBJ1-1 | - | TRBV2 | - | CASNGRNTEAFF | TGTGCCAGCAACGGGCGAAACACTGAAGCTTTCTTT
TRBJ2-3 | - | TRBV30 | - | CAWSGADTQYF | TGTGCCTGGAGCGGCGCAGATACGCAGTATTTT
TRBJ1-1 | - | TRBV7-2 | - | CASSLVVVQASMNTEAFF | TGTGCCAGCAGCTTAGTAGTAGTCCAGGCTTCCATGAACACTGAAGCTTTCTTT
TRBJ1-2 | few | TRBV29-1 | - | CSVEDRGTF | TGCAGCGTTGAAGACAGGGGCACCTTC
TRBJ1-2 | - | TRBV6-6 | TRBD1 | CAGSGQGQSVVGYTF | TGTGCCGGTTCCGGACAGGGACAATCAGTAGTTGGCTACACCTTC
TRBJ1-2 | - | TRBV6-1 | - | CASTQNLGGNYGYTF | TGTGCCAGCACCCAAAACTTGGGCGGCAACTATGGCTACACCTTC
TRBJ1-5 | - | TRBV28 | - | CASSVRGPQPQHF | TGTGCCAGCAGTGTTAGGGGACCTCAGCCCCAGCATTTT
TRBJ1-1 | - | TRBV2 | - | CASSFEGGLRLGEAFF | TGTGCCAGCAGTTTTGAGGGGGGCCTGCGACTTGGTGAAGCTTTCTTT
TRBJ2-7 | - | TRBV4-3 | TRBD1 | CASSQGGQLYEQYF | TGCGCCAGCAGCCAAGGGGGACAGCTCTACGAGCAGTACTTC
TRBJ2-2 | - | TRBV5-1 | - | CASSLEAGVANGELFF | TGCGCCAGCAGCTTGGAGGCAGGGGTAGCGAACGGGGAGCTGTTTTTT
TRBJ2-7 | - | TRBV4-3 | TRBD1 | CASSQWTGDRVNWQQYF | TGCGCCAGCAGCCAGTGGACCGGGGACAGGGTGAATTGGCAGCAGTACTTC
TRBJ2-3 | once | TRBV23-1 | - | CASSQSETPFSDTQYF | TGCGCCAGCAGTCAATCGGAAACCCCCTTCTCAGATACGCAGTATTTT
TRBJ1-1 | - | TRBV9 | - | CASSVVPELNTEAFF | TGTGCCAGCAGCGTAGTTCCGGAGCTGAACACTGAAGCTTTCTTT
TRBJ2-1 | - | TRBV5-6 | TRBD2 | CASSFLGLAGTYNEQFF | TGTGCCAGCAGCTTTCTTGGACTAGCGGGGACATACAATGAGCAGTTCTTC
TRBJ1-1 | once | TRBV28 | - | CASRGRLNTEAFF | TGTGCCAGCAGGGGACGGCTTAACACTGAAGCTTTCTTT
TRBJ1-6 | - | TRBV6-5 | - | CASNRAGSPLHF | TGTGCCAGCAACAGGGCAGGTTCACCCCTCCACTTT
TRBJ2-2 | - | TRBV10-3 | - | CAISEGKKNTGELFF | TGTGCCATCAGTGAAGGGAAAAAGAACACCGGGGAGCTGTTTTTT
TRBJ2-4 | - | TRBV7-2 | - | CASSLAVAKNIQYF | TGTGCCAGCAGCTTAGCGGTGGCCAAAAACATTCAGTACTTC
TRBJ2-7 | - | TRBV28 | TRBD2 | CASSPHIAGGYEQYF | TGTGCCAGCAGTCCCCATATAGCGGGGGGATACGAGCAGTACTTC
TRBJ1-4 | - | TRBV19 | - | CASSIPGRNGNEKLFF | TGTGCCAGTAGTATACCAGGGAGAAATGGGAATGAAAAACTGTTTTTT
TRBJ2-7 | - | TRBV28 | - | CASSTSGKKGYEQYF | TGTGCCAGCAGTACCTCCGGGAAAAAGGGCTACGAGCAGTACTTC
TRBJ2-1 | - | TRBV5-1 | - | CASSGDVAYNEQFF | TGCGCCAGCAGCGGAGACGTGGCTTACAATGAGCAGTTCTTC
TRBJ1-6 | - | TRBV11-2 | TRBD1 | CASSFTGVLNSPLHF | TGTGCCAGCAGTTTTACAGGGGTATTGAATTCACCCCTCCACTTT
TRBJ1-6 | - | TRBV6-1 | - | CASREPGSPLHF | TGTGCCAGCAGGGAACCAGGGTCACCCCTCCACTTT
TRBJ1-2 | - | TRBV28 | - | CASSSTLRGGYTF | TGTGCCAGCAGTTCGACCCTCCGCGGTGGCTACACCTTC
TRBJ2-1 | - | TRBV29-1 | - | CSVGLTYNEQFF | TGCAGCGTTGGTCTAACTTACAATGAGCAGTTCTTC
TRBJ1-2 | - | TRBV5-1 | - | CASSHRTRDGRLGYTF | TGCGCCAGCAGCCACCGGACCAGGGACGGAAGGTTAGGCTACACCTTC
TRBJ2-7 | - | TRBV18 | - | CASSLPGQYF | TGTGCCAGCTCACTCCCCGGGCAGTACTTC
TRBJ1-2 | once | TRBV28 | - | CASSLQGDYGYTF | TGTGCCAGCAGTCTACAGGGAGACTATGGCTACACCTTC
TRBJ2-7 | - | TRBV7-8 | - | CASSFRHEQYF | TGTGCCAGCAGCTTCAGGCACGAGCAGTACTTC
TRBJ2-7 | - | TRBV4-3 | - | CASSQDLLSEQYF | TGCGCCAGCAGCCAAGATCTCTTGAGCGAGCAGTACTTC
TRBJ1-1 | - | TRBV29-1 | TRBD1 | CSAHPGQGFYTEAFF | TGCAGCGCACATCCGGGACAGGGGTTTTACACTGAAGCTTTCTTT
TRBJ1-2 | - | TRBV29-1 | - | CSVDAGRGSAYGYTF | TGCAGCGTTGACGCCGGCCGGGGGTCCGCCTATGGCTACACCTTC
TRBJ2-7 | - | TRBV6-1 | - | CASSPRSEQYF | TGTGCCAGCAGCCCGAGGAGCGAGCAGTACTTC
TRBJ1-1 | - | TRBV10-3 | - | CASRLGGMNTEAFF | TGTGCCAGCCGACTAGGCGGGATGAACACTGAAGCTTTCTTT
TRBJ2-1 | - | TRBV9 | - | CASSRRNEQFF | TGTGCCAGCAGCCGTCGAAATGAGCAGTTCTTC
TRBJ1-1 | once | TRBV27 | - | CASSLTARPEAFF | TGTGCCAGCAGTTTAACGGCTCGGCCTGAAGCTTTCTTT
TRBJ1-6 | - | TRBV4-3 | - | CASSQDGGGNNSPLHF | TGCGCCAGCAGCCAAGACGGAGGGGGTAATAATTCACCCCTCCACTTT
TRBJ1-3 | - | TRBV4-1 | - | CASSQATANSGNTIYF | TGCGCCAGCAGCCAAGCTACAGCCAACTCTGGAAACACCATATATTTT
TRBJ2-3 | few | TRBV14 | - | CASSPGRHTDTQYF | TGTGCCAGCAGCCCGGGACGACACACAGATACGCAGTATTTT
TRBJ2-5 | - | TRBV7-2 | - | CASSLATRGEETQYF | TGTGCCAGCAGCTTAGCGACTCGGGGTGAAGAGACCCAGTACTTC
TRBJ2-1 | - | TRBV7-3 | TRBD2 | CASSLSSGGLYNEQFF | TGTGCCAGCAGCTTAAGTAGCGGGGGCCTCTACAATGAGCAGTTCTTC
TRBJ1-1 | - | TRBV7-2 | TRBD1 | CASSRTGGAMNTEAFF | TGTGCCAGCAGCCGCACAGGGGGGGCAATGAACACTGAAGCTTTCTTT
TRBJ1-5 | - | TRBV30 | TRBD1 | CAWSGDSRNQPQHF | TGTGCCTGGAGTGGGGACAGTCGCAATCAGCCCCAGCATTTT
TRBJ2-1 | - | TRBV5-6 | TRBD2 | CASSLRTSGGNEQFF | TGTGCCAGCAGCCTTAGGACTAGCGGGGGGAATGAGCAGTTCTTC
TRBJ1-1 | - | TRBV11-2 | - | CASSYYSGTEAFF | TGTGCCAGCAGCTACTACTCGGGCACTGAAGCTTTCTTT
TRBJ2-7 | once | TRBV6-6 | TRBD2 | CASSRAGTTNEQYF | TGTGCCAGCAGTCGAGCCGGGACTACTAACGAGCAGTACTTC
TRBJ1-1 | once | TRBV18 | TRBD1 | CASSTTGETEAFF | TGTGCCAGCTCAACTACAGGGGAGACTGAAGCTTTCTTT
TRBJ1-1 | - | TRBV29-1 | - | CSVSSDPEAFF | TGCAGCGTTAGTTCAGACCCTGAAGCTTTCTTT
TRBJ2-7 | - | TRBV4-3 | - | CASSQSFGQKQYF | TGCGCCAGCAGCCAATCATTCGGACAGAAGCAGTACTTC
TRBJ1-1 | - | TRBV7-9 | - | CASSLGQENTEAFF | TGTGCCAGCAGCTTAGGGCAGGAGAACACTGAAGCTTTCTTT